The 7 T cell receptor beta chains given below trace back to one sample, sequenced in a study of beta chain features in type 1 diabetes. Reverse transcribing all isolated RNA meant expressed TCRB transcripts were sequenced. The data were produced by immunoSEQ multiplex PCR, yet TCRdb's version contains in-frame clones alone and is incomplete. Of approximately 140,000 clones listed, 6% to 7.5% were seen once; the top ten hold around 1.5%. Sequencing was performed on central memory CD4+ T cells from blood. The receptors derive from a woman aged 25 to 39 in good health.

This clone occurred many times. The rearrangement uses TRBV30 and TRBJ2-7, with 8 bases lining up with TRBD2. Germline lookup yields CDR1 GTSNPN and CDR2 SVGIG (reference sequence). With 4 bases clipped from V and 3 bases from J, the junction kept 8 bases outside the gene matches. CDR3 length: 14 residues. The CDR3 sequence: CAWNSGTSSYEQYF. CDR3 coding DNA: TGTGCCTGGAACTCCGGGACTAGTAGCTACGAGCAGTACTTC.

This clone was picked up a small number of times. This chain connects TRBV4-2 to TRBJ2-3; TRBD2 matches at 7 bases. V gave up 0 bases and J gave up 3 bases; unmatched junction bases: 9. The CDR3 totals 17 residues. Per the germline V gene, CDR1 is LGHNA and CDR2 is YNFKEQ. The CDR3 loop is CASSQEARTRATDTQYF. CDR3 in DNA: TGTGCCAGCAGCCAAGAGGCTAGGACTAGAGCGACAGATACGCAGTATTTT.

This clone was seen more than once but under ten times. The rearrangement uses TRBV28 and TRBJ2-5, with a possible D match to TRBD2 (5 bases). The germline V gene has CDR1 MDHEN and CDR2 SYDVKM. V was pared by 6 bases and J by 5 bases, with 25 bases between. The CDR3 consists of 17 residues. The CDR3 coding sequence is TGTGCCAGCAGGGCCGAGCGAAGAGGGCCGAACGGGGAGACCCAGTACTTC. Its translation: CASRAERRGPNGETQYF.

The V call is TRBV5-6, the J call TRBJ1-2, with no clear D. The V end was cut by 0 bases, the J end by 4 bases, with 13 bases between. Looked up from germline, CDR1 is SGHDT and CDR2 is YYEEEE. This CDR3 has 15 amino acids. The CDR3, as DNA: TGTGCCAGCAGCTTGGGCGTTGTCCCAAGCTATGGCTACACCTTC. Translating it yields CASSLGVVPSYGYTF. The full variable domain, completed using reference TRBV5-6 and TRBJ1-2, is DAGVTQSPTHLIKTRGQQVTLRCSPKSGHDTVSWYQQALGQGPQFIFQYYEEEERQRGNFPDRFSGHQFPNYSSELNVNALLLGDSALYLCASSLGVVPSYGYTFGSGTRLTVV.

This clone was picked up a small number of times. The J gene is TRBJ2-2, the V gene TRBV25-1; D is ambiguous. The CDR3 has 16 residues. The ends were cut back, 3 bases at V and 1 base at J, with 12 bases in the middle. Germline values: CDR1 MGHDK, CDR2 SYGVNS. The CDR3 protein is CASSDGFDKNTGELFF. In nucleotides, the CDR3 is TGTGCCAGCAGTGATGGGTTCGACAAGAACACCGGGGAGCTGTTTTTT.

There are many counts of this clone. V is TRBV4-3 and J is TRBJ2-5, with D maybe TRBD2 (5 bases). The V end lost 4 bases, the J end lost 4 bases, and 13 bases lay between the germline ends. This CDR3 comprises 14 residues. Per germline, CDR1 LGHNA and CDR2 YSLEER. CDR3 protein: CASSPSSAGETQYF. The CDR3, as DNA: TGCGCCAGCAGCCCCAGTAGTGCGGGAGAGACCCAGTACTTC.

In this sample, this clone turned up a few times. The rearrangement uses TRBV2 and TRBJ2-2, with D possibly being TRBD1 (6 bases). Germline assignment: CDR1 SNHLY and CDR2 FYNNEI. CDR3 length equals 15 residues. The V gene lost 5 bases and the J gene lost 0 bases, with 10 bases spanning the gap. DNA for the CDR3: TGTGCCAGCAGTAGGGGGACCACGAACACCGGGGAGCTGTTTTTT. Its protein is CASSRGTTNTGELFF.